The entry that follows covers one T cell receptor (beta chain) sequence. This sample was included in a study of blood T cell repertoires in COVID-19. For the study at large: Both acute and convalescent COVID-19 samples were obtained from the United States, Italy and Spain. Nucleic acid was either cDNA or gDNA, and it came from T cells, B-cell-depleted T cells, or PBMCs.

Original analysis: Amplification from reference gene primers served as the basis for estimated nucleated cell counts. TCRdb's copy holds only in-frame clones and misses some; the assay was immunoSEQ multiplex PCR. V and J calls and clone size are those listed in that table; D and trimming were worked out from the DNA. The sample has around 140,000 clones, around 83% seen once; the top ten hold almost 8.5%. This sequence was found in a woman aged 55-70 years with acute or convalescent COVID-19. Sequencing used peripheral blood.

The CDR3 here is CASSLGGPSTDTQYF. Written as DNA, the CDR3 is TGTGCCAGCAGCTTGGGGGGCCCTTCCACAGATACGCAGTATTTT. The chain links TRBV5-4 to TRBJ2-3; D is perhaps TRBD1 (5 bases). Germline lookup yields CDR1 SGHNT and CDR2 YYREEE (reference sequence). Trimming shortened V by 0 bases and J by 2 bases, and 10 bases separated the two germline ends. The CDR3 is 15 amino acids.